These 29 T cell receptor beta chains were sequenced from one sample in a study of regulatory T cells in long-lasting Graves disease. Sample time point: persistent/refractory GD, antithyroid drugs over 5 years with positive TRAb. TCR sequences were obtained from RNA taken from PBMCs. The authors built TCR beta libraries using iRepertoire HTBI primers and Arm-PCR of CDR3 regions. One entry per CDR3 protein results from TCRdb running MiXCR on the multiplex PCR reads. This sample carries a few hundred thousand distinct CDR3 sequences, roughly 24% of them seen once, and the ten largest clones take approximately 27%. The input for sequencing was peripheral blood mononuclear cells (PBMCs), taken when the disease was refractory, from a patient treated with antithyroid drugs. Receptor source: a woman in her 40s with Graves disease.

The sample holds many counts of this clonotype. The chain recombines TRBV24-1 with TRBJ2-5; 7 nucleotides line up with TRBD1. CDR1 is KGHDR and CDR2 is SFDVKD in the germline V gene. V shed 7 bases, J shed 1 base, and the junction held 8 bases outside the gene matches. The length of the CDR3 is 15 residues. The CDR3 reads CATSHTTGPQETQYF. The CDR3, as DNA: TGTGCCACCAGCCACACGACAGGGCCCCAAGAGACCCAGTACTTC.

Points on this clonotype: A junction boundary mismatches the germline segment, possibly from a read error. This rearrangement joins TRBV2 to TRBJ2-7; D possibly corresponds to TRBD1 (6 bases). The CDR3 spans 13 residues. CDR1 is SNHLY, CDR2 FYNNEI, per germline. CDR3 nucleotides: TGTGCCAGCAGTCCACAGGGAACCTGCGAGCAGAACTTC. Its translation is CASSPQGTCEQNF.

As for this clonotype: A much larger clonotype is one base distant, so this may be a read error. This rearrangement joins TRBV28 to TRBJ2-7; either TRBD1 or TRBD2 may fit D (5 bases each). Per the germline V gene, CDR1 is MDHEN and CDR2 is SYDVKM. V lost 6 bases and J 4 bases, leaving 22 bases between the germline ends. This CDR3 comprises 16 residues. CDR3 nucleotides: TGTGCCAGCAGCTTAGTGGGACGGGGTGGGTCTTACGAGCAGTACTTC. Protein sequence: CASSLVGRGGSYEQYF.

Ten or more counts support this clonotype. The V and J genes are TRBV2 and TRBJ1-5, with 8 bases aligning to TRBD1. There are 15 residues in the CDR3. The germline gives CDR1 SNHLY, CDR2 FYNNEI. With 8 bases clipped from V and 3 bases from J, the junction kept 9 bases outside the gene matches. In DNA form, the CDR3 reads TGTGCCAGCGGAAGGAACAGGGGGGACAATCAGCCCCAGCATTTT. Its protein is CASGRNRGDNQPQHF.

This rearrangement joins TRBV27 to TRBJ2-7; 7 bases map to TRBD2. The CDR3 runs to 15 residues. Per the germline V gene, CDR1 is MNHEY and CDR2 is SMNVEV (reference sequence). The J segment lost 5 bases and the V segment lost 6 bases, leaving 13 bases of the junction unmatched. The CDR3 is CASRPASGVGNEQYF. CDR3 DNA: TGTGCCAGCAGGCCGGCTAGCGGTGTAGGGAACGAGCAGTACTTC.

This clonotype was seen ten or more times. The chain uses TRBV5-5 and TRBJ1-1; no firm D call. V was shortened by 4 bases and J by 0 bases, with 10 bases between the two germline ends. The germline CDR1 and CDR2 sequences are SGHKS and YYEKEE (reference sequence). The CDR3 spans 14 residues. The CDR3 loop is CASSLKQMNTEAFF. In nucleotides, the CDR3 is TGTGCCAGCAGCCTAAAACAGATGAACACTGAAGCTTTCTTT.

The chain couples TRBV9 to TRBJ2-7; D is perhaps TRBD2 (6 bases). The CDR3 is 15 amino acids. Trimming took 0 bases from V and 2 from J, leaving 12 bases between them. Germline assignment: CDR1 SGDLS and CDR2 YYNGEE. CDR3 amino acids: CASSVGASATYEQYF. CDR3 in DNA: TGTGCCAGCAGCGTAGGAGCTAGCGCTACCTACGAGCAGTACTTC.

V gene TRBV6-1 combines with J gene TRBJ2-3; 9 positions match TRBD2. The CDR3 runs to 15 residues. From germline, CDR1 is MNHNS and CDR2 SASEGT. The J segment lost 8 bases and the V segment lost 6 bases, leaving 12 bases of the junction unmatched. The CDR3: CASSPPSGNKGTQYF. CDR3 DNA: TGTGCCAGCAGCCCCCCTAGCGGGAATAAGGGTACGCAGTATTTT.

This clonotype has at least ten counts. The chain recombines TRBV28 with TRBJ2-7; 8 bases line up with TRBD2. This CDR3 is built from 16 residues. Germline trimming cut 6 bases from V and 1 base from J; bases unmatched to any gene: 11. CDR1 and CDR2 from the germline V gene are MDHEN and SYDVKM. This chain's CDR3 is CASSSGTSATSYEQYF. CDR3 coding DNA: TGTGCCAGCAGCTCCGGGACTAGTGCGACATCCTACGAGCAGTACTTC.

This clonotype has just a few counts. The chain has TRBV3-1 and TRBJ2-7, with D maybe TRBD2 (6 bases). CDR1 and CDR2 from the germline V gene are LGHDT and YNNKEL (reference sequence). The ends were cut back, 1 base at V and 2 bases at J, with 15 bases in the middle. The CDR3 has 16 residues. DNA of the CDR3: TGTGCCAGCAGCCAAGCTGGGGTCGGGAGAACCTACGAGCAGTACTTC. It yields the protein CASSQAGVGRTYEQYF.

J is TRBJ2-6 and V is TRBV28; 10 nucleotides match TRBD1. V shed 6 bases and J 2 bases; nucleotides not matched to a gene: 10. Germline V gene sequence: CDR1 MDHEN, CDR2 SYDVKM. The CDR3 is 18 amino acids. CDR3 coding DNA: TGTGCCAGCAGGCCCCGGGACAGGGGATCCCCTGGGGCCAACGTCCTGACTTTC. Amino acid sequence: CASRPRDRGSPGANVLTF.

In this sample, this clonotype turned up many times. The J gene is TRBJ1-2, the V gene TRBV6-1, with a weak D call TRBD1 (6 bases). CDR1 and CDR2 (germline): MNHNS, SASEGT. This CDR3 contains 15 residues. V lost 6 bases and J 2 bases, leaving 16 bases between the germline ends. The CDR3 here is CASRIETQGNYGYTF. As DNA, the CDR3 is TGTGCCAGCAGGATCGAAACACAGGGAAACTATGGCTACACCTTC.

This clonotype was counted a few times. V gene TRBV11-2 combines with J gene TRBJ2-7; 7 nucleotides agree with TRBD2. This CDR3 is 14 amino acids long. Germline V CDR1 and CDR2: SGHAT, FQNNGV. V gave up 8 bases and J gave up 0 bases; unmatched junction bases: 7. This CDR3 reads CASRQAGRSYEQYF. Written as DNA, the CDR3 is TGTGCCAGCCGCCAAGCGGGACGCTCCTACGAGCAGTACTTC.

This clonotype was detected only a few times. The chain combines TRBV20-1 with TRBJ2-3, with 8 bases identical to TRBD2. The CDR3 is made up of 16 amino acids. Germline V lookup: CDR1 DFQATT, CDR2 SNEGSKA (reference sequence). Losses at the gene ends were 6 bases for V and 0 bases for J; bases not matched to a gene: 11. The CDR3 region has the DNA TGCAGTGCAGGGCCCCGGGCTAGCGGGAGCACAGATACGCAGTATTTT. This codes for CSAGPRASGSTDTQYF.

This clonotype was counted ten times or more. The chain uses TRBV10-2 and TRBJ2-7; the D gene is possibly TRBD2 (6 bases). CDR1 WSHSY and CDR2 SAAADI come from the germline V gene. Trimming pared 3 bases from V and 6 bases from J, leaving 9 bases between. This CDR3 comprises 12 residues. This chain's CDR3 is CASSELAREQYF. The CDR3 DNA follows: TGCGCCAGCAGTGAACTAGCCCGCGAGCAGTACTTC.

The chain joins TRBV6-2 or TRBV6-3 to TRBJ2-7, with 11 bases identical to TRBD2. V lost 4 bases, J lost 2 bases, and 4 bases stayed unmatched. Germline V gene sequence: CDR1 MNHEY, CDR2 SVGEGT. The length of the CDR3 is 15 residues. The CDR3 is CASSLAGGLAYEQYF. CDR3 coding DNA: TGTGCCAGCAGTTTAGCGGGAGGGCTCGCCTACGAGCAGTACTTC.

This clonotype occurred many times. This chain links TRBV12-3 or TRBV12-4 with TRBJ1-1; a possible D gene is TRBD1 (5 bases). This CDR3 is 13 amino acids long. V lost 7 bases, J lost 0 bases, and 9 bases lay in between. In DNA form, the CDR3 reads TGTGCCAGCATGGGGCGGATGAACACTGAAGCTTTCTTT. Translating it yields CASMGRMNTEAFF.

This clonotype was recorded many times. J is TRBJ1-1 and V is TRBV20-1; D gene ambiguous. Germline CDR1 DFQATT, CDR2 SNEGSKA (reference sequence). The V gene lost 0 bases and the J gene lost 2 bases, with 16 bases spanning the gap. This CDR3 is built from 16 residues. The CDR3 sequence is CSARDPRLGTNTEAFF. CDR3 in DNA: TGCAGTGCTAGAGATCCCAGGTTGGGTACCAACACTGAAGCTTTCTTT.

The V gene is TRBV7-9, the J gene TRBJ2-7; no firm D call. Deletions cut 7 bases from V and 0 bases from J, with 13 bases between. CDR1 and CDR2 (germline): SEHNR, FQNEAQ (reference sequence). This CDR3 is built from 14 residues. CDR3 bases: TGTGCCAGCAAGCCCCAGGAGATCTCCTACGAGCAGTACTTC. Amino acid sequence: CASKPQEISYEQYF.

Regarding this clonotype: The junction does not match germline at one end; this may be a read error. As DNA, the CDR3 is TGTGCCAGCAGCACAACTCGGGACCGTCCGGGCTTC. This codes for CASSTTRDRPGF. The chain has TRBV11-2 and TRBJ2-4, with D tentatively TRBD1 or TRBD2 (5 bases each). Germline V CDR1 and CDR2: SGHAT, FQNNGV. CDR3 length: 12 residues.

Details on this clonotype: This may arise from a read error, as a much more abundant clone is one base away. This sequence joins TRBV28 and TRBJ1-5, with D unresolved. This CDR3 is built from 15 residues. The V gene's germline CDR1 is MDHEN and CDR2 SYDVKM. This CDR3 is CANSLPSLSNQPQHF. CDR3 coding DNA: TGTGCCAACAGTTTACCCAGCCTTAGCAATCAGCCCCAGCATTTT.

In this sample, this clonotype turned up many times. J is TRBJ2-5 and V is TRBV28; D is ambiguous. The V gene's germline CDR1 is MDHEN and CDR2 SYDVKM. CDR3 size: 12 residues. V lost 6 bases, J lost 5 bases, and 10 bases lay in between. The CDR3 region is CASRTYLETQYF. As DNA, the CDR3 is TGTGCCAGCAGGACGTACCTTGAGACCCAGTACTTC.

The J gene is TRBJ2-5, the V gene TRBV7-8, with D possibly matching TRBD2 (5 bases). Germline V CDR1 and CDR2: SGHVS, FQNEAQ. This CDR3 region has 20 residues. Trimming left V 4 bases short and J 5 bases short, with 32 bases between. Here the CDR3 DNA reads TGTGCCAGCAGCTCCCAGAGGCCCATTATCGGGGTAAAGGGAGAGGAGACCCAGTACTTC. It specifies CASSSQRPIIGVKGEETQYF.

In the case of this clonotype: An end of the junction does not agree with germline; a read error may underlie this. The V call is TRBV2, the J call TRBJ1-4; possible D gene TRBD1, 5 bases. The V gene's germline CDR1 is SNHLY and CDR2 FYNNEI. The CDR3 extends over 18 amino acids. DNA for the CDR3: TGTGCCAGCATCCTAAACGGGACCCGTAGCGATGGGCATGAAGAACTGTTTTTT. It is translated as CASILNGTRSDGHEELFF.

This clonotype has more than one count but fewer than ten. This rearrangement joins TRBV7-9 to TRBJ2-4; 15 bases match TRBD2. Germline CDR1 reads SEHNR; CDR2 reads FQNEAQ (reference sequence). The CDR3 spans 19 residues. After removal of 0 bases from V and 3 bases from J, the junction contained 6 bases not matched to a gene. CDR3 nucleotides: TGTGCCAGCAGCTTAGCGCTGGGACTAGCGGGAGGCTTCAAAAACATTCAGTACTTC. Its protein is CASSLALGLAGGFKNIQYF.

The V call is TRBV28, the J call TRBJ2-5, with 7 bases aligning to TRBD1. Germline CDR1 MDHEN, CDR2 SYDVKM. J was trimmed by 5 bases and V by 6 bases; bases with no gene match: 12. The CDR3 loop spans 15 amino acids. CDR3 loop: CASSLLKTGKETQYF. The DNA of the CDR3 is TGTGCCAGCAGCTTACTGAAGACAGGGAAGGAGACCCAGTACTTC.

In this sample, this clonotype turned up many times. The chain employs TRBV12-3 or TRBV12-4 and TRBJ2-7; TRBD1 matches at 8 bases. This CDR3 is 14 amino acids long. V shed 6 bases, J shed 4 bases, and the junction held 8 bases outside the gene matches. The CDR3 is CASRTGGSRYEQYF. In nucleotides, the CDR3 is TGTGCCAGCAGAACAGGGGGTTCTCGGTACGAGCAGTACTTC.

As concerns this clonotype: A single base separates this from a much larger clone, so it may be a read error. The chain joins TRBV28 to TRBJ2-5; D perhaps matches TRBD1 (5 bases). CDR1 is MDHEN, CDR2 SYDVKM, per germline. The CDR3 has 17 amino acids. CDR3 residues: CASSQGSLWGYQEAQYF. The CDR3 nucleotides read TGTGCCAGCAGCCAAGGGTCGCTATGGGGCTACCAAGAGGCCCAGTACTTC.

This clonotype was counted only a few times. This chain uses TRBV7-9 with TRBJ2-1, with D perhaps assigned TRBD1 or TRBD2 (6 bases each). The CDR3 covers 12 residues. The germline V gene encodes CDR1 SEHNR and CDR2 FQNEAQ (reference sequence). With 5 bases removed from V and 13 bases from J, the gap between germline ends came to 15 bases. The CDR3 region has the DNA TGTGCCAGCAGCCAGGGAGGTGGGGGCCAGTTCTTC. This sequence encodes CASSQGGGGQFF.